Listed below are T cell receptor beta chains from one sample, sequenced in a study of T cell responses to AZD1222 COVID-19 vaccine. Sequencing used immunoSEQ multiplex PCR; TCRdb keeps in-frame clones, though not all of them. The sample contains fewer than 120,000 clones, about 85% of which appear only once. Material: peripheral blood, obtained on day 0 of AZD1222 vaccination. These receptors were collected from an adult in good health. Each CDR3 is given with its conserved first and last residue. D genes are given only for firm matches. For some rows the clone size is stated as once, few or many, or as a class when expanded; others skip it.

J,V,D,size,length,CDR3,DNA
TRBJ2-7,TRBV10-3,TRBD2,-,14,CAISGVTSGVLQYF,TGTGCCATCAGTGGGGTGACTAGCGGGGTCCTCCAGTACTTC
TRBJ1-1,TRBV7-2,-,-,13,CASSLAGNTEAFF,TGTGCCAGCAGCTTAGCGGGGAACACTGAAGCTTTCTTT
TRBJ1-1,TRBV28,-,-,12,CASSRRAGEAFF,TGTGCCAGCAGCCGACGGGCGGGTGAAGCTTTCTTT
TRBJ1-6,TRBV6-5,-,-,14,CAIRPAGRGSPLHF,TGTGCCATCCGCCCGGCCGGCCGGGGTTCACCCCTCCACTTT
TRBJ2-3,TRBV27,-,medium-sized,17,CASSLSIGSSSTDTQYF,TGTGCCAGCAGTTTATCGATTGGTAGTTCTAGCACAGATACGCAGTATTTT
TRBJ1-4,TRBV7-8,-,-,17,CASSYRTPLATNEKLFF,TGTGCCAGCAGCTACAGGACTCCTTTAGCAACTAATGAAAAACTGTTTTTT
TRBJ2-3,TRBV7-3,TRBD2,-,18,CASSLTGTSGSTTDTQYF,TGTGCCAGCAGCTTAACGGGGACTAGCGGGAGTACGACAGATACGCAGTATTTT
TRBJ2-7,TRBV6-2/TRBV6-3,TRBD2,-,13,CASSSGGLYEQYF,TGTGCCAGCAGTAGCGGGGGTCTCTACGAGCAGTACTTC
TRBJ2-1,TRBV7-7,TRBD1,-,14,CASSVDRGYNEQFF,TGTGCTAGCAGCGTAGACAGGGGGTACAATGAGCAGTTCTTC
TRBJ1-1,TRBV7-3,-,-,16,CASSLIAGSGNTEAFF,TGTGCCAGCAGCTTAATCGCAGGGAGCGGGAACACTGAAGCTTTCTTT
TRBJ2-7,TRBV14,-,-,15,CASSRGTGFSYEQYF,TGTGCCAGCAGCCGAGGAACAGGTTTCTCCTACGAGCAGTACTTC
TRBJ2-2,TRBV7-2,-,-,14,CASSGRSFTGELFF,TGTGCCAGCAGCGGACGGTCCTTCACCGGGGAGCTGTTTTTT
TRBJ2-1,TRBV6-5,TRBD2,-,14,CASRTSGGPNEQFF,TGTGCCAGCAGGACTAGCGGGGGGCCCAATGAGCAGTTCTTC
TRBJ1-5,TRBV6-4,-,-,13,CASSVQTNQPQHF,TGTGCCAGCAGTGTACAGACCAATCAGCCCCAGCATTTT
TRBJ2-5,TRBV20-1,-,-,10,CSAREETQYF,TGCAGTGCTAGGGAGGAGACCCAGTACTTC
TRBJ2-3,TRBV19,-,-,15,CASSIERVSTDTQYF,TGTGCCAGTAGTATAGAAAGGGTTAGCACAGATACGCAGTATTTT
TRBJ1-1,TRBV16,TRBD1,-,15,CASSQEGRGHTEAFF,TGTGCCAGCAGCCAAGAGGGAAGGGGGCACACTGAAGCTTTCTTT
TRBJ2-5,TRBV7-9,-,-,14,CASSLVVAPETQYF,TGTGCCAGCAGCTTAGTGGTAGCCCCGGAGACCCAGTACTTC
TRBJ2-3,TRBV4-1,TRBD2,-,17,CASSQEASGGTIVTQYF,TGCGCCAGCAGCCAAGAAGCCAGCGGGGGGACAATAGTTACGCAGTATTTT
TRBJ2-7,TRBV18,-,few,17,CASSRIGGGLDPSEQYF,TGTGCCAGCTCACGGATCGGGGGCGGGTTGGATCCTAGCGAGCAGTACTTC
TRBJ1-5,TRBV6-2/TRBV6-3,-,few,13,CASSYGSNQPQHF,TGTGCCAGCAGTTACGGGAGCAATCAGCCCCAGCATTTT
TRBJ2-5,TRBV18,TRBD2,-,15,CASSRSGGAEETQYF,TGTGCCAGCTCACGAAGCGGGGGGGCGGAAGAGACCCAGTACTTC
TRBJ2-3,TRBV19,TRBD2,-,14,CASSGGNRIDTQYF,TGTGCCAGTAGCGGGGGGAACAGGATAGATACGCAGTATTTT
TRBJ2-1,TRBV4-2,TRBD2,-,19,CASSHPLPAPSGRGNEQFF,TGTGCCAGCAGCCACCCGCTACCCGCCCCTAGCGGGAGAGGGAATGAGCAGTTCTTC
TRBJ1-6,TRBV4-2,-,-,14,CASSPWEGNSPLHF,TGTGCCAGCAGCCCCTGGGAGGGAAACTCACCCCTCCACTTT
TRBJ2-3,TRBV6-2/TRBV6-3,TRBD2,-,15,CASSPSGGAVDTQYF,TGTGCCAGCAGCCCTAGCGGGGGGGCTGTTGATACGCAGTATTTT
TRBJ1-2,TRBV28,-,-,16,CASSLVSAQRGYGYTF,TGTGCCAGCAGTTTAGTGTCTGCTCAACGGGGGTATGGCTACACCTTC
TRBJ1-2,TRBV5-1,-,few,15,CASSDGSGADYGYTF,TGCGCCAGCAGCGATGGATCAGGGGCGGACTATGGCTACACCTTC
TRBJ2-3,TRBV19,TRBD2,-,16,CASSLGLAGLTDTQYF,TGTGCCAGTAGCCTGGGACTAGCGGGGCTCACAGATACGCAGTATTTT
TRBJ2-3,TRBV7-3,-,-,14,CASSFHTSTDTQYF,TGTGCCAGCAGCTTTCACACTAGCACAGATACGCAGTATTTT
TRBJ2-3,TRBV6-4,-,-,12,CASSDSADTQYF,TGTGCCAGCAGTGACTCTGCAGATACGCAGTATTTT
TRBJ2-1,TRBV6-2/TRBV6-3,TRBD2,-,16,CASSYSASGGRNEQFF,TGTGCCAGCAGTTACTCGGCTAGCGGGGGGAGGAATGAGCAGTTCTTC
TRBJ2-7,TRBV2,-,-,16,CASKAPRVVISYEQYF,TGTGCCAGCAAAGCCCCCAGGGTAGTAATCTCCTACGAGCAGTACTTC
TRBJ1-3,TRBV2,-,-,14,CATGAGADGNTIYF,TGTGCCACCGGAGCCGGGGCGGATGGAAACACCATATATTTT
TRBJ1-2,TRBV12-3/TRBV12-4,-,-,13,CASSLSGGVGYTF,TGTGCCAGCAGTTTAAGTGGAGGGGTCGGCTACACCTTC
TRBJ2-7,TRBV7-2,TRBD2,-,14,CASSLRLAIYEQYF,TGTGCCAGCAGCCTAAGACTAGCGATCTACGAGCAGTACTTC
TRBJ2-7,TRBV7-8,TRBD1,-,16,CASSSIQGAVAYEQYF,TGTGCCAGCAGCTCCATTCAGGGGGCCGTAGCCTACGAGCAGTACTTC
TRBJ1-1,TRBV6-1,-,-,13,CASSERAGWESFF,TGTGCCAGCAGTGAGCGGGCAGGGTGGGAATCTTTCTTT
TRBJ1-2,TRBV7-6,-,-,13,CASSSSGVYGYTF,TGTGCCAGCAGCTCGTCAGGGGTTTATGGCTACACCTTC
TRBJ1-5,TRBV28,-,-,14,CASSLTAGRQPQHF,TGTGCCAGCAGTTTAACCGCCGGGAGGCAGCCCCAGCATTTT
TRBJ2-5,TRBV7-8,TRBD2,-,14,CANPPGLAEETQYF,TGTGCCAACCCTCCGGGACTAGCGGAAGAGACCCAGTACTTC
TRBJ2-1,TRBV4-3,-,-,14,CASSQVVRRHEQFF,TGCGCCAGCAGCCAAGTGGTTAGGCGTCATGAGCAGTTCTTC